The 6 T cell receptor beta chains in this list originate from one sample, sequenced in a study of shared clonotypes between healthy human individuals. Using immunoSEQ multiplex PCR, the repertoire was profiled, and TCRdb retains in-frame clones only, with some absent. The data hold hundreds of thousands of clones, with about 96% observed a single time. The sample was naive CD4+ T cells sorted from blood. Subset: CD45RA+ positively selected. These receptors originate from a woman aged 25 to 39 in good health.

V and J are TRBV4-2 and TRBJ2-3; 8 bases map to TRBD2. Germline V gives CDR1 LGHNA, CDR2 YNFKEQ. CDR3 length: 17 residues. V lost 1 base to trimming and J lost 4 bases; unmatched junction nucleotides: 10. The CDR3 here is CASSQAPRAGGADTQYF. As DNA, the CDR3 is TGTGCCAGCAGCCAAGCCCCTCGGGCGGGAGGTGCAGATACGCAGTATTTT.

The chain has TRBV5-1 and TRBJ1-1; 9 bases match TRBD1. Germline-derived CDR1 and CDR2 are SGHRS and YFSETQ. V lost 5 bases, J lost 4 bases, and 12 bases stayed unmatched. The CDR3 spans 16 residues. CDR3 nucleotides: TGCGCCAGCAGTCCTTCCACAGGGGGCGCGGGCACTGAAGCTTTCTTT. It specifies CASSPSTGGAGTEAFF.

J is TRBJ1-2 and V is TRBV28; D possibly corresponds to TRBD1 (6 bases). Germline values: CDR1 MDHEN, CDR2 SYDVKM. V was trimmed by 5 bases and J by 0 bases, leaving 13 bases between them. The CDR3 is made up of 15 amino acids. As DNA, the CDR3 is TGTGCCAGCAGTCCGTTCCGGACAGCTAACTATGGCTACACCTTC. Translation: CASSPFRTANYGYTF.

This clone occurred a few times. CDR3 nucleotides: TGTGCCAGCAGTCAGCGGGGGCCCTACAATGAGCAGTTCTTC. Its protein is CASSQRGPYNEQFF. The rearrangement joins TRBV27 to TRBJ2-1, with 8 positions matching TRBD2. Germline CDR1 and CDR2: MNHEY and SMNVEV (reference sequence). V shed 5 bases, J shed 2 bases, and the junction held 2 bases outside the gene matches. The CDR3 spans 14 residues.

The rearrangement uses TRBV7-2 and TRBJ2-1, with 11 bases aligning to TRBD2. CDR3 length equals 16 residues. Per the germline V gene, CDR1 is SGHTA and CDR2 is FQGNSA. V lost 3 bases and J lost 2; bases outside the gene matches: 3. Written as DNA, the CDR3 is TGTGCCAGCAGCTTCTCGGGACTAGCGGCCTACAATGAGCAGTTCTTC. Amino acids: CASSFSGLAAYNEQFF. The full variable domain, with the rest looked up from reference TRBV7-2 and TRBJ2-1, is GAGVSQSPSNKVTEKGKDVELRCDPISGHTALYWYRQSLGQGLEFLIYFQGNSAPDKSGLPSDRFSAERTGGSVSTLTIQRTQQEDSAVYLCASSFSGLAAYNEQFFGPGTRLTVL.

The genes are TRBV18 and TRBJ2-7, with TRBD2 identical over 16 bases. Germline V lookup: CDR1 KGHSH, CDR2 LQKENI. Trimming took 3 bases from V and 6 from J; bases not matched to a gene: 8. This CDR3 spans 17 amino acids. This CDR3 is CASSPSGTSGRASEQYF. CDR3 in DNA: TGTGCCAGCTCACCGTCCGGGACTAGCGGGAGGGCCTCCGAGCAGTACTTC.